Reported below is one T cell receptor (beta chain). Its antigen is still unknown. The CDR3 extends over 13 amino acids. J was trimmed by 5 bases and V by 2 bases; bases with no gene match: 1. Per the germline V gene, CDR1 is WNHNN and CDR2 is SYGVQD (reference sequence). The data were obtained in a study of shared clonotypes between healthy human individuals. Study observations and caveats: For sorted subsets, rarefaction showed incomplete sequencing despite large depth. Sequencing depth was a factor that was expected to affect clonotype sharing among donors.

Positive CCR7 selection of CD45RO-negative cells yielded the naive CD8 cells, and terminally differentiated effector memory CD45RA+ cells were excluded. Each PCR replicate from the sorted subsets contained around 200 ng DNA, which is tens of thousands of T cell genomes. Produced via immunoSEQ multiplex PCR; TCRdb's table is partial and in-frame only. The sample lists about 2.2 million clones; approximately 92% were seen once. Sequencing was carried out using naive CD8+ T cells from PBMCs. The TCR comes from a man between 18 and 29 years old in good health. Some clones in this sample may be carry-over from other donors' samples. The rearrangement links TRBV10-1 to TRBJ2-5; 8 nucleotides line up with TRBD2. CDR3 region: CASSETGGETQYF. The CDR3 coding sequence is TGCGCCAGCAGTGAGACGGGGGGGGAGACCCAGTACTTC.